These 2 T cell receptor beta chains share one sample of origin, sequenced in a study of prognosis after radiotherapy for stage I lung cancer. Amplification of the TCR beta CDR3 (from genomic DNA) was done by two-round multiplex PCR. Primers (each specific to one TRBV or TRBJ gene) were used in first-round PCR. TCRdb reprocessed the multiplex PCR reads with MiXCR, giving one entry per CDR3 protein. Among about 19,000 distinct CDR3 sequences listed, about 46% were seen once. Specimen: PBMCs, collected before or after stereotactic body radiation therapy (not recorded which). The source of these receptors is a donor aged 50 or older with non-small cell lung cancer.

This clonotype has a count of ten or more. The CDR3 here is CASSLADTRNQETQYF. In DNA form, the CDR3 reads TGCGCCAGCAGCTTGGCCGATACCCGTAATCAAGAGACCCAGTACTTC. The chain recombines TRBV5-1 with TRBJ2-5; D is unresolved. Trimming cost V 0 bases and J 2 bases, with 14 bases left between them. This CDR3 is built from 16 residues. Germline lookup yields CDR1 SGHRS and CDR2 YFSETQ. The whole variable domain, remainder taken from reference TRBV5-1 and TRBJ2-5, is KAGVTQTPRYLIKTRGQQVTLSCSPISGHRSVSWYQQTPGQGLQFLFEYFSETQRNKGNFPGRFSGRQFSNSRSEMNVSTLELGDSALYLCASSLADTRNQETQYFGPGTRLLVL.

Regarding this clonotype: With only one base between it and a far larger clone, this is likely a read error. The chain links TRBV30 to TRBJ2-2; D is perhaps TRBD1 (7 bases). Germline V gene sequence: CDR1 GTSNPN, CDR2 SVGIG (reference sequence). CDR3 size: 14 residues. The V end lost 8 bases, the J end lost 6 bases, and 19 bases lay between the germline ends. The CDR3 nucleotides are TGTGCCGGTAACCCCGCAGGGGGGTCCGGGGAGCTGTTTTTT. It is translated as CAGNPAGGSGELFF.